The clone carrying this TCR beta chain was counted a single time. This sample is drawn from a study of blood T cell repertoires in COVID-19. Whole-study context: Spain, Italy and the United States supplied samples that represented acute and convalescent COVID-19. The analysed material was cDNA or gDNA that came from T cells, B-cell-depleted T cells, or PBMCs.

Source study methods: Amplified reference gene primers provided the basis for estimating nucleated cell counts. This table comes from immunoSEQ multiplex PCR, and its TCRdb copy is limited to in-frame clones, with some not included. Clone size and V and J calls were adopted from that table, with D and trimming inferred from the DNA. Here the sample spans fewer than 300,000 clones, approximately 90% being singletons. The TCR comes from a man between 60 and 75 years old who had recovered from COVID-19. Sequenced input: peripheral blood.

The CDR3: CASSSTGGGNEKLFF. CDR3 DNA: TGTGCCAGCAGCTCGACAGGGGGCGGAAATGAAAAACTGTTTTTT. The chain couples TRBV7-3 to TRBJ1-4; TRBD1 matches 10 bases. The CDR3 consists of 15 residues. Trimming removed 4 bases from V and 5 bases from J; junction bases left unmatched: 4. Germline CDR1 reads SGHTA; CDR2 reads FQGTGA.